This TCR beta chain is from a study of vaccination and CD4 T cells after COVID-19. Germline assignment: CDR1 SEHNR and CDR2 FQNEAQ (reference sequence). This CDR3 is built from 14 residues. With 5 bases clipped from V and 6 bases from J, the junction kept 8 bases outside the gene matches. Note on this clonotype: As yet, its antigen is unknown.

Treatment given: approximately 9-day PBMC culture with coronavirus spike peptide pools or control peptides (ViraFEST assay). TCRs were sequenced by ViraFEST after antigen-specific T cells had been expanded with peptide pools. Sequencing of the DNA from cultured CD4+ T cells was carried out with the Oncomine TCR Beta short-read assay. TCRdb reprocessed the PCR reads via MiXCR and lists one record per CDR3 protein. The sample gives about 8,800 distinct CDR3 sequences, less than 65% of which show up once; 15% to 18% is in the top ten. The sequencing here drew on cultured CD4+ T cells from blood, taken after SARS-CoV-2 vaccination. The receptor was isolated from a human donor with COVID-19. The J gene is TRBJ1-1, the V gene TRBV7-9, with TRBD1 matching over 8 bases. The CDR3 loop reads CASSTFRGRAEAFF. The CDR3 DNA is TGTGCCAGCAGCACCTTCAGGGGGCGAGCTGAAGCTTTCTTT.